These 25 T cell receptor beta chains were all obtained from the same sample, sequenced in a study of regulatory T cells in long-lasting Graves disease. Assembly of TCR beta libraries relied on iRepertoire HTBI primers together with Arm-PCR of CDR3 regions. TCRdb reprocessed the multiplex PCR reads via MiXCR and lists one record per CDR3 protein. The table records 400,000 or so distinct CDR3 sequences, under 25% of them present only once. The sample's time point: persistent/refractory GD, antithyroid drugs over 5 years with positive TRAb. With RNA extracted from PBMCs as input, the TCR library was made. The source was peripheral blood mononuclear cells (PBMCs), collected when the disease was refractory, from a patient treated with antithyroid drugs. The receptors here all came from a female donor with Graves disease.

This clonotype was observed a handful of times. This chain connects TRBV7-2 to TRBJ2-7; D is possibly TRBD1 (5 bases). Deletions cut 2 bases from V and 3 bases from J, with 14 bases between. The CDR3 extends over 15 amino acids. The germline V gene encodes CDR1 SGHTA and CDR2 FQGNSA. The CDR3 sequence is CASSLSGQGFYEQYF. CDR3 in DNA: TGTGCCAGCAGCTTATCAGGCCAGGGATTCTACGAGCAGTACTTC.

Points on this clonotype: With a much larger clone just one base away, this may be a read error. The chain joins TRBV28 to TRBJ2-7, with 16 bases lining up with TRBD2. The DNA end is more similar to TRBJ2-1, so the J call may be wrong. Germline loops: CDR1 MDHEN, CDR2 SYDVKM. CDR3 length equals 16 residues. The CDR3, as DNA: TGTGCCAGCAGGGGGACTAGCGGGAGGGTTGGCTACGAGCAGTTCTTC. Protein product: CASRGTSGRVGYEQFF.

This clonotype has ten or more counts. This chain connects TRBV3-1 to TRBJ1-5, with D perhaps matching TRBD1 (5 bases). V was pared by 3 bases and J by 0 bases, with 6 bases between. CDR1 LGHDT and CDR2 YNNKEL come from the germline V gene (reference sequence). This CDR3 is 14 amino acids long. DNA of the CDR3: TGTGCCAGCAGCCATAGGGGTAGCAATCAGCCCCAGCATTTT. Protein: CASSHRGSNQPQHF.

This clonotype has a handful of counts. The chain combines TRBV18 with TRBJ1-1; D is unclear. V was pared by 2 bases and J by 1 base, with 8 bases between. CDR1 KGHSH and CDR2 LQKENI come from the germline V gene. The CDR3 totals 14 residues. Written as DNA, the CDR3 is TGTGCCAGCTCACCAATCCCCCAGAACACTGAAGCTTTCTTT. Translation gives CASSPIPQNTEAFF.

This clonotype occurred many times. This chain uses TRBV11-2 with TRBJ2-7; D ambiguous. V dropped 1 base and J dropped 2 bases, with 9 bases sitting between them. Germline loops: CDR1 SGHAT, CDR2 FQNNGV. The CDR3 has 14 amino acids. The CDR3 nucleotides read TGTGCCAGCAGCTTAGTAGGCAAAACCTACGAGCAGTACTTC. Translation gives CASSLVGKTYEQYF.

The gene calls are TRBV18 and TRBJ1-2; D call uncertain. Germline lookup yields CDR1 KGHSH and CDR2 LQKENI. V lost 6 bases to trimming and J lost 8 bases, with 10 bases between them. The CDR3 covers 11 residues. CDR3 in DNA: TGTGCCAGCTCGTCGGACCGAGGCTACACCTTC. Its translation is CASSSDRGYTF.

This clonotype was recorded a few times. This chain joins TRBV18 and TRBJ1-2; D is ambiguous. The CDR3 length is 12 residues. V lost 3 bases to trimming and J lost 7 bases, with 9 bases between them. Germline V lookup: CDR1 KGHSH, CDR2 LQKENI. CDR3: CASSPERVGYTF. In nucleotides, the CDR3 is TGTGCCAGCTCACCCGAGAGGGTTGGCTACACCTTC.

The CDR3 sequence: CASSFGGDGTEAFF. In DNA form, the CDR3 reads TGTGCCAGCAGTTTTGGGGGAGATGGCACTGAAGCTTTCTTT. The chain employs TRBV6-2 or TRBV6-3 and TRBJ1-1; D is possibly TRBD1 (5 bases). The germline CDR1 and CDR2 sequences are MNHEY and SVGEGT. The CDR3 spans 14 residues. V lost 4 bases to trimming and J lost 4 bases, with 13 bases between them.

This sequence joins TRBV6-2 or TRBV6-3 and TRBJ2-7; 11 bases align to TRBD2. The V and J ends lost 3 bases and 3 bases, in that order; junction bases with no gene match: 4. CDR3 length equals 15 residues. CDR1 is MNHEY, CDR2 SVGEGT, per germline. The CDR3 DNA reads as TGTGCCAGCAGTTATTGGACTAGCGGGCTCTACGAGCAGTACTTC. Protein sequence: CASSYWTSGLYEQYF.

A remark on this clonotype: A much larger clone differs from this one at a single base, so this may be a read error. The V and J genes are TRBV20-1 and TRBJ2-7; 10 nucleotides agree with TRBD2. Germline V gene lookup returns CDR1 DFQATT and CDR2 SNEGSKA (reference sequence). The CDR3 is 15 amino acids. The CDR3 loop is CSAHRSGLATYERYF. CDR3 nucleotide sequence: TGCAGTGCTCATCGGTCGGGACTAGCGACCTACGAGCGGTACTTC.

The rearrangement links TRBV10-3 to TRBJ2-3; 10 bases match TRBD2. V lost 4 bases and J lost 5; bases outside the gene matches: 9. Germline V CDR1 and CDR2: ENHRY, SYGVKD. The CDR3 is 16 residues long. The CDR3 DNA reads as TGTGCCATCAGTGTACGTCTAGCGGGAGAGTTAGATACGCAGTATTTT. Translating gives CAISVRLAGELDTQYF.

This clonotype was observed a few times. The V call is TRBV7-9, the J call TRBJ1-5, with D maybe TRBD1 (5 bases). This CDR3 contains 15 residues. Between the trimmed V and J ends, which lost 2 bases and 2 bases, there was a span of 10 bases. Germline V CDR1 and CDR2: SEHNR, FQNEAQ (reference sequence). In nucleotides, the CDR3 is TGTGCCAGCAGCTTATTGCAGGGCGGCAATCAGCCCCAGCATTTT. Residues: CASSLLQGGNQPQHF.

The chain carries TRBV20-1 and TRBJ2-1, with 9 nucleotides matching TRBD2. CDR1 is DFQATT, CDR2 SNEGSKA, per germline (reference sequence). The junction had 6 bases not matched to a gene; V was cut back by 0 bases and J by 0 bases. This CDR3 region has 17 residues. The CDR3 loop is CSARDWASGASYNEQFF. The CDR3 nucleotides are TGCAGTGCTAGAGATTGGGCTAGCGGGGCCTCCTACAATGAGCAGTTCTTC.

CDR3 sequence: CASSFRDRYSYEQYF. In DNA form, the CDR3 reads TGTGCCAGCAGCTTCAGGGACCGTTACTCCTACGAGCAGTACTTC. This chain joins TRBV5-6 and TRBJ2-7; either TRBD1 or TRBD2 may fit D (5 bases each). The CDR3 is made up of 15 amino acids. Germline V gene sequence: CDR1 SGHDT, CDR2 YYEEEE. V was clipped by 2 bases and J by 0 bases, with 12 bases between them.

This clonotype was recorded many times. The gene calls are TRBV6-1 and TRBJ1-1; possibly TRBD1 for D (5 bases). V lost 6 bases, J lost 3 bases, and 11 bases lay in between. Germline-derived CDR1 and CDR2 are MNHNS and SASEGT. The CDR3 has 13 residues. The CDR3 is CASSTGGHTEAFF. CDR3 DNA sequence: TGTGCCAGCAGCACAGGTGGTCACACTGAAGCTTTCTTT.

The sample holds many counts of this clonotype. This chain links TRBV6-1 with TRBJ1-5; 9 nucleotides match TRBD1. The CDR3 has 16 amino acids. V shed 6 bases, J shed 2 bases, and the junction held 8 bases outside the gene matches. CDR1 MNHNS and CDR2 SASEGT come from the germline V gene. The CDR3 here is CASSQTGGAGNQPQHF. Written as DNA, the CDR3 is TGTGCCAGCAGCCAAACAGGGGGCGCGGGCAATCAGCCCCAGCATTTT.

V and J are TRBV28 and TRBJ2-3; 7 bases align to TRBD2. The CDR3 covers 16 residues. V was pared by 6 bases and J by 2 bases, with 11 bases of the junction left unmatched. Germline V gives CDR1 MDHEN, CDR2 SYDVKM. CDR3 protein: CASSPLGRENTDTQYF. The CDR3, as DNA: TGTGCCAGCAGCCCCCTAGGGCGGGAGAACACAGATACGCAGTATTTT.

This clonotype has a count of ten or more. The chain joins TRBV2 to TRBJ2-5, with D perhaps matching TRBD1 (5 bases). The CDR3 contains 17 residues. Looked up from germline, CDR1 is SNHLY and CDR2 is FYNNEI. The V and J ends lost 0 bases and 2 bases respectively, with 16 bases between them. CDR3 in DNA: TGTGCCAGCAGTGAAGCACCGCAGGGTGGATATCAAGAGACCCAGTACTTC. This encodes CASSEAPQGGYQETQYF.

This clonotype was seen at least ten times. This chain's CDR3 is CASSLQLGTNEKLFF. DNA of the CDR3: TGTGCCAGCAGCCTTCAGCTGGGGACTAATGAAAAACTGTTTTTT. The genes are TRBV7-2 and TRBJ1-4; no definite D call. Germline assignment: CDR1 SGHTA and CDR2 FQGNSA. The CDR3 length is 15 residues. Trimming pared 5 bases from V and 2 bases from J, leaving 12 bases between.

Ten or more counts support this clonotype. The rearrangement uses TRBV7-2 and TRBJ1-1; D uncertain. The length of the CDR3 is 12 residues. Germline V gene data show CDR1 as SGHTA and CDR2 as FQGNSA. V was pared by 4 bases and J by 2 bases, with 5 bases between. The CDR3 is CASSSYNTEAFF. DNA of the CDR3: TGTGCCAGCAGCTCCTATAACACTGAAGCTTTCTTT.

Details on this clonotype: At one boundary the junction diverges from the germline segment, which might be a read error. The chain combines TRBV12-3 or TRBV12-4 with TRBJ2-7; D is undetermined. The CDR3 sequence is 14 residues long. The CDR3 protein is CASGLRGRSYEQYF. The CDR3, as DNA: TGTGCCAGCGGTTTACGAGGCAGGAGCTACGAGCAGTACTTC.

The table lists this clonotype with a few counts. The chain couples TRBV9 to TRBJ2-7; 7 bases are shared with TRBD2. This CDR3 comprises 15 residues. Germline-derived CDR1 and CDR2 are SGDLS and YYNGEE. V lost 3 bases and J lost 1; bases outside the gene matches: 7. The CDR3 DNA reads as TGTGCCAGCAGCGAAGGGCGGGAGAGTTCCTACGAGCAGTACTTC. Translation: CASSEGRESSYEQYF.

The CDR3 reads CASSLVSGGGGHNEQFF. The DNA of the CDR3 is TGTGCCAGCAGTTTAGTTAGTGGGGGCGGGGGTCACAATGAGCAGTTCTTC. V and J are TRBV12-3 or TRBV12-4 and TRBJ2-1, with a tentative D call TRBD2 (7 bases). The ends were cut back, 1 base at V and 5 bases at J, with 18 bases in the middle. This CDR3 comprises 17 residues.

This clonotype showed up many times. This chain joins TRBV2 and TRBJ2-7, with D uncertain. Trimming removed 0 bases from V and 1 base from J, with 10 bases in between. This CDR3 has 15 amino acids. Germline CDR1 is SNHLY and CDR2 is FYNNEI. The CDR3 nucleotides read TGTGCCAGCAGTGAAGCTGACACCGGTTCCTACGAGCAGTACTTC. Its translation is CASSEADTGSYEQYF.

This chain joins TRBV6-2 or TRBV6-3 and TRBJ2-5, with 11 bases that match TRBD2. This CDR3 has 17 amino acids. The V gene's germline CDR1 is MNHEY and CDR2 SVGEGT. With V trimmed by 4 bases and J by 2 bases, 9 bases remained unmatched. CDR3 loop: CASSWGLAGGPQETQYF. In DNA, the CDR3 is TGTGCCAGCAGTTGGGGGCTAGCGGGAGGACCTCAAGAGACCCAGTACTTC.